The 2 T cell receptor beta chains below all came from one sample that was sequenced in a study of patients and donors after allogeneic stem cell transplantation. MiXCR, applied by TCRdb to the RT-PCR reads, yields one record per CDR3 protein. The sample shows roughly 40,000 distinct CDR3 sequences, about 31% of them seen only once. Material: blood, either unsorted or a sorted T cell fraction (not recorded which). Receptors originate from a human donor who was either an allogeneic HSCT recipient or a stem cell or donor lymphocyte infusion donor (not recorded which). It is not recorded whose cells these are; they may come from a transplant donor.

The gene calls are TRBV21-1 and TRBJ1-5. TRBV21-1 is a listed pseudogene. The CDR3 sequence is 17 residues long. CDR3 protein: CASSIEKETLSNQPQHF. DNA of the CDR3: TGTGCCAGCAGCATAGAAAAAGAGACACTTAGCAATCAGCCCCAGCATTTT.

This clonotype turned up a few times. The CDR3 is CSVVLGFTDTQYF. The DNA for the CDR3 is TGCAGCGTCGTACTGGGGTTCACAGATACGCAGTATTTT. V usage is TRBV29-1 and J usage is TRBJ2-3; D is uncertain. V was shortened by 6 bases and J by 2 bases, with 12 bases between the two germline ends. Germline CDR1 is SQVTM and CDR2 is ANQGSEA. This CDR3 has 13 residues.